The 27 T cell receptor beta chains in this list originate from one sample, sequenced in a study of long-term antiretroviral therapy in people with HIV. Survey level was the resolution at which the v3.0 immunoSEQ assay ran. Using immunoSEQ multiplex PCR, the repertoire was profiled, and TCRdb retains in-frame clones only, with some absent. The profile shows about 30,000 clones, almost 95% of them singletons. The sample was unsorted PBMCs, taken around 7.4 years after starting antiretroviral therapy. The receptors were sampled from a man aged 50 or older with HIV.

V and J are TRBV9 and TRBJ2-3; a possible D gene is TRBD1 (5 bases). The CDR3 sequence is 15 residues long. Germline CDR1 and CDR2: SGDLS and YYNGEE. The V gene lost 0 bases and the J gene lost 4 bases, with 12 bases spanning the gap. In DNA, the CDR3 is TGTGCCAGCAGCGTAGAGGGTAGCAGGGCAGATACGCAGTATTTT. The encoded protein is CASSVEGSRADTQYF.

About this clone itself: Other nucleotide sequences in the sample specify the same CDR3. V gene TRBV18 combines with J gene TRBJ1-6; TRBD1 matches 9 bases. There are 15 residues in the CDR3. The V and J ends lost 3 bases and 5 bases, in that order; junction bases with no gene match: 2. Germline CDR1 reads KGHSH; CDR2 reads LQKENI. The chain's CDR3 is CASSPGTGNNSPLHF. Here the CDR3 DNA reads TGTGCCAGCTCACCGGGGACAGGGAATAATTCACCCCTCCACTTT.

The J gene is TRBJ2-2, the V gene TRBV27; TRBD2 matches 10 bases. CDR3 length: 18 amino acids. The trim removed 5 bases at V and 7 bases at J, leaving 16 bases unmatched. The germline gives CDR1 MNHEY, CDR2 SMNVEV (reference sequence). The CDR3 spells CASSDLTERGGPGGELFF. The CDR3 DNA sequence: TGTGCCAGCAGTGACCTGACGGAGCGGGGGGGCCCGGGCGGGGAGCTGTTTTTT.

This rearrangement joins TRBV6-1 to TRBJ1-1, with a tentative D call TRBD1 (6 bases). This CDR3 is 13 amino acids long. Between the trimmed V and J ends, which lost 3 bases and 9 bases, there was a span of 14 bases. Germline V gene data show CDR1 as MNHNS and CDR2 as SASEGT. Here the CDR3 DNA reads TGTGCCAGCAGTGAGACCGGACAGTTCAAAGCTTTCTTT. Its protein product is CASSETGQFKAFF.

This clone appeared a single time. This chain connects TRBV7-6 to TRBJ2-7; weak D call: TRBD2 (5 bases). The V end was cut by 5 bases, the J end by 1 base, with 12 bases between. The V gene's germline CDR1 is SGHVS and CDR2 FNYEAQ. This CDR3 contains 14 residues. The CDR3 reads CASSEGPYSYEQYF. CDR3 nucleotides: TGTGCCAGCAGCGAGGGCCCCTATTCCTACGAGCAGTACTTC.

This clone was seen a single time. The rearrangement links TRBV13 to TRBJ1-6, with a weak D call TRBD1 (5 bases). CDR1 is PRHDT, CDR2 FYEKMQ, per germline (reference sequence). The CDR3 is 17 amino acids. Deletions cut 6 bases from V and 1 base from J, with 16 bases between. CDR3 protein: CASSLRAGGSYNSPLHF. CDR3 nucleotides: TGTGCCAGCAGTCTCCGTGCGGGGGGATCCTATAATTCACCCCTCCACTTT.

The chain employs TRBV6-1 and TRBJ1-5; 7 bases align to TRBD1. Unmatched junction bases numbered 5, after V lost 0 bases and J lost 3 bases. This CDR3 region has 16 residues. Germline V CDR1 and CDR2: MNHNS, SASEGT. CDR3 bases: TGTGCCAGCAGTGAAGCGTGGGGACAGAACAATCAGCCCCAGCATTTT. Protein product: CASSEAWGQNNQPQHF.

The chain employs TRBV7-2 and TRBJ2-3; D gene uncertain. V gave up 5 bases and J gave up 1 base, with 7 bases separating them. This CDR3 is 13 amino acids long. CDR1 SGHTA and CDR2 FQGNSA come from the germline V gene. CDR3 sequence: CASSPLGTDTQYF. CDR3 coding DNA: TGTGCCAGCAGCCCTCTCGGCACAGATACGCAGTATTTT.

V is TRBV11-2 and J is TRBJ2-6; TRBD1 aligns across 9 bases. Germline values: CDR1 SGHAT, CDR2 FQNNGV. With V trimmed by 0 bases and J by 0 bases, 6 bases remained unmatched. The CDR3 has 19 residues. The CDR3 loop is CASSLDRRQGVSGANVLTF. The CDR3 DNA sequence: TGTGCCAGCAGCTTAGATCGGCGACAGGGGGTCTCTGGGGCCAACGTCCTGACTTTC.

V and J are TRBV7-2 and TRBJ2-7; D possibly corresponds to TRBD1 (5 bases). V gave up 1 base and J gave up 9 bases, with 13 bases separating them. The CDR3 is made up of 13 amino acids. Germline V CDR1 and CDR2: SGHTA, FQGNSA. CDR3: CASSLGAGSVQYF. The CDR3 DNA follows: TGTGCCAGCAGCTTAGGGGCAGGGTCCGTGCAGTACTTC.

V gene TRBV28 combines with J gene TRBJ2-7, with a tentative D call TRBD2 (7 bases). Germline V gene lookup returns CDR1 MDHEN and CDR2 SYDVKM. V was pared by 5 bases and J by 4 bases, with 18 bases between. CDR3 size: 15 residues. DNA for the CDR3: TGTGCCAGCAGTCCCGCGGACGGGGGGCGATACGAGCAGTACTTC. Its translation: CASSPADGGRYEQYF.

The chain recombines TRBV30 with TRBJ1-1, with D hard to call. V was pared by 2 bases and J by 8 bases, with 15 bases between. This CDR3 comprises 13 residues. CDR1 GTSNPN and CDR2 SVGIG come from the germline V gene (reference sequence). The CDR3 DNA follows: TGTGCCTGGAGTCGTCTTAGTCAGACCGAAGCTTTCTTT. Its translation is CAWSRLSQTEAFF.

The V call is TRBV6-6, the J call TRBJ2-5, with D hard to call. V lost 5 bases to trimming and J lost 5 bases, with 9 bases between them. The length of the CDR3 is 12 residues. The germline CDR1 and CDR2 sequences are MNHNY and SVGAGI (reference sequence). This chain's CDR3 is CASSDSPETQYF. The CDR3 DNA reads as TGTGCCAGCAGTGATTCCCCGGAGACCCAGTACTTC.

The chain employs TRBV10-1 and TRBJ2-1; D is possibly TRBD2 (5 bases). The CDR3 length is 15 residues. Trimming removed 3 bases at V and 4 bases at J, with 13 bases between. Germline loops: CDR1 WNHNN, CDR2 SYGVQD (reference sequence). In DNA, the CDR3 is TGCGCCAGCAGTGAATCAGGACTCGATTACAATGAGCAGTTCTTC. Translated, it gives CASSESGLDYNEQFF.

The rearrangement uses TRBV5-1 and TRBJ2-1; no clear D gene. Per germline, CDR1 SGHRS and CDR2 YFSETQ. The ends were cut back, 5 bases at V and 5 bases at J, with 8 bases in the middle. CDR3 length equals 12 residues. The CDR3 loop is CASSEQDNEQFF. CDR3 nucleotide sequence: TGCGCCAGCAGTGAGCAGGACAATGAGCAGTTCTTC.

CDR3 residues: CASSVGGPTGEETQYF. DNA of the CDR3: TGTGCCAGCAGCGTAGGGGGCCCAACAGGGGAAGAGACCCAGTACTTC. This chain joins TRBV9 and TRBJ2-5; 7 positions agree with TRBD1. The V segment lost 0 bases and the J segment 3 bases; nucleotides outside the gene matches: 8. CDR1 is SGDLS, CDR2 YYNGEE, per germline. The CDR3 is 16 residues long.

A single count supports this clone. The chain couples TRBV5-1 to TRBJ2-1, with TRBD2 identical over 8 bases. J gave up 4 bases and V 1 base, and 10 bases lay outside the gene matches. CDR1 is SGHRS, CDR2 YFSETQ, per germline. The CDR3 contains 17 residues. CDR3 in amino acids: CASSLYAGTRGYNEQFF. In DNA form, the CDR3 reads TGCGCCAGCAGCTTGTACGCCGGGACTAGAGGTTACAATGAGCAGTTCTTC.

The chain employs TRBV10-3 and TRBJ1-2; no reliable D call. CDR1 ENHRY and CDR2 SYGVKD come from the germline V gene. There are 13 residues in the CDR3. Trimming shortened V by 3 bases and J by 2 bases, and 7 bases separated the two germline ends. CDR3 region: CAISEGNNYGYTF. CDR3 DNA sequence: TGTGCCATCAGTGAAGGGAACAACTATGGCTACACCTTC.

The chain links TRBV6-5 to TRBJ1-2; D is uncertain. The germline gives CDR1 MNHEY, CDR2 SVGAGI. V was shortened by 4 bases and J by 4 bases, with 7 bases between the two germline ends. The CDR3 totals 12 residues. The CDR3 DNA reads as TGTGCCAGCAGTTTGACGGGCTATGGCTACACCTTC. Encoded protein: CASSLTGYGYTF.

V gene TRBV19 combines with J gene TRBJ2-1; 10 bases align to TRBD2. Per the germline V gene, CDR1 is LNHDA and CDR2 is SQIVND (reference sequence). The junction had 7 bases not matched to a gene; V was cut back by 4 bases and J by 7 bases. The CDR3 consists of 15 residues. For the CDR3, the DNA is TGTGCCAGTAGTAGTAGCGGGGGGCCCTTGAATGAGCAGTTCTTC. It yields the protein CASSSSGGPLNEQFF. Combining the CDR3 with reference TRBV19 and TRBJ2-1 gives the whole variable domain DGGITQSPKYLFRKEGQNVTLSCEQNLNHDAMYWYRQDPGQGLRLIYYSQIVNDFQKGDIAEGYSVSREKKESFPLTVTSAQKNPTAFYLCASSSSGGPLNEQFFGPGTRLTVL.

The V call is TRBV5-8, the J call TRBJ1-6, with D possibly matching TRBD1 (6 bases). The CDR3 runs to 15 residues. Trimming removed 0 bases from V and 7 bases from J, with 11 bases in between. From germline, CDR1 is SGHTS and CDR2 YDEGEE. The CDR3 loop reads CASSLDQGTNSPLHF. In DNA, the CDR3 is TGTGCCAGCAGCTTGGATCAGGGGACGAATTCACCCCTCCACTTT.

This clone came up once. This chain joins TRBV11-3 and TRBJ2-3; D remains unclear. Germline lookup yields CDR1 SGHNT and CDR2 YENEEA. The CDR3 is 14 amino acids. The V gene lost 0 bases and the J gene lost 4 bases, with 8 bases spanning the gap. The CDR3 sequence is CASSLDGSSDTQYF. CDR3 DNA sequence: TGTGCCAGCAGCTTAGATGGTTCTTCAGATACGCAGTATTTT.

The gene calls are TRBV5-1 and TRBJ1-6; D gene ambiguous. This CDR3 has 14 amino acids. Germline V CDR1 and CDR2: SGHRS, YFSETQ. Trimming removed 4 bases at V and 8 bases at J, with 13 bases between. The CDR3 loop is CASSIGSEDSPLHF. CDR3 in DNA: TGCGCCAGCAGCATTGGGAGCGAAGATTCACCCCTCCACTTT. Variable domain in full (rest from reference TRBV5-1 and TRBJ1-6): KAGVTQTPRYLIKTRGQQVTLSCSPISGHRSVSWYQQTPGQGLQFLFEYFSETQRNKGNFPGRFSGRQFSNSRSEMNVSTLELGDSALYLCASSIGSEDSPLHFGNGTRLTVT.

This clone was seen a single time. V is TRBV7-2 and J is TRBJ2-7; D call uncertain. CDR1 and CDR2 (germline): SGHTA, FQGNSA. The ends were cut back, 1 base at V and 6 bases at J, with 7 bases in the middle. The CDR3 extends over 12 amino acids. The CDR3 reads CASSLVSSEQYF. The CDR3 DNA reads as TGTGCCAGCAGCTTAGTTTCTTCCGAGCAGTACTTC. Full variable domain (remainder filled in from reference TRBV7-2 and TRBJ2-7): GAGVSQSPSNKVTEKGKDVELRCDPISGHTALYWYRQSLGQGLEFLIYFQGNSAPDKSGLPSDRFSAERTGGSVSTLTIQRTQQEDSAVYLCASSLVSSEQYFGPGTRLTVT.

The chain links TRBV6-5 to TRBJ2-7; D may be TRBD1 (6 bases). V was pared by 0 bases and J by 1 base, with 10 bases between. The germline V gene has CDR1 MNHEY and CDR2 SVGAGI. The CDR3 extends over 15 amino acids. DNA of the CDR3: TGTGCCAGCAGTTACTCGTGGCAGGGGTCCTACGAGCAGTACTTC. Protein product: CASSYSWQGSYEQYF.

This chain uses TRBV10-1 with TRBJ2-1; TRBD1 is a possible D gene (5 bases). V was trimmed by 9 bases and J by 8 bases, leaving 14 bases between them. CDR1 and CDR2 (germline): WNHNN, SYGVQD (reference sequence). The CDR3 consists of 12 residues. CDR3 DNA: TGCGCCAGGAGACTCAGGGTCGATGAGCAGTTCTTC. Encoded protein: CARRLRVDEQFF.

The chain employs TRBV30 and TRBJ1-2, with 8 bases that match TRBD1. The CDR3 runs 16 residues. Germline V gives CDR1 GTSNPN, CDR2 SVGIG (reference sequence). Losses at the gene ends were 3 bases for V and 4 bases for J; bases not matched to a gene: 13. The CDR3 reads CAWRLGQELTSYGYTF. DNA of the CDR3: TGTGCCTGGAGGTTGGGACAGGAGCTCACCAGCTATGGCTACACCTTC.